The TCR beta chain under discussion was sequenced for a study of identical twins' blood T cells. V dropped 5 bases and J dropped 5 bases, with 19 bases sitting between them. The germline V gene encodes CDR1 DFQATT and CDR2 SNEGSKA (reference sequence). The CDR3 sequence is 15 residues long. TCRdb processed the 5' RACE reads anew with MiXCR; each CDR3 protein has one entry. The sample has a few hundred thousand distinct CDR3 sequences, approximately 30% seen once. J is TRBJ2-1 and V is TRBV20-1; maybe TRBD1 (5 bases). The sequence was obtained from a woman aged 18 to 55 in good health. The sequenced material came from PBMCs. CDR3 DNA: TGCAGTGCTCGTCCGCCGTGGGGCCTCGACAATGAGCAGTTCTTC. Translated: CSARPPWGLDNEQFF.